This note documents a single T cell receptor (beta chain) sequence. It lacks a known antigen. No per-base quality is available; no much larger clone lies one base away. Collaborating institutions collected whole blood in K2EDTA tubes following their own protocols. For TCRbeta analysis, collaborators shipped samples in one of three forms: frozen whole blood, isolated PBMCs, or DNA extracted from either of those sample types. TCRbeta CDR3 regions were amplified from genomic DNA using the immunoSEQ Assay, a bias-controlled multiplex PCR. The published analysis was carried out like this. Nucleated cell counts per sample were estimated from amplification of reference gene primers within the assay. To quantify the absolute abundance of each unique TCRbeta CDR3 rearrangement, sequence reads were collapsed and filtered. For each sample, productive Simpson clonality was calculated as the square root of Simpson's diversity index over productive rearrangements. Imported from immuneACCESS, the table was reduced by TCRdb to in-frame sequences with V and J called. These copies leave out some clones; in studies compared against another copy, an unresolved V gene accounts for under half, and the cause of the remainder is not known. V and J calls and clone size are those listed in that table; D and trimming were worked out from the DNA. The sample includes about 120,000 clones, with 81% observed a single time. The ten largest clones represent roughly a tenth of the sample.

The data originate from a study of blood T cell repertoires in COVID-19 (dated by TCRdb to the early 2020s). Background for the entire study: Collaborator samples came from the United States, Italy and Spain and covered acute and convalescent phases of COVID-19. The samples were drawn from the first 160 participants of the ongoing ImmuneRACE study and from 950 to 1,500 subjects provided by 6 global collaborators. A de-identified subject ID, COVID-19 status, age in years and sex were almost always included in the sample metadata. The repertoires were made available in a free public database intended to serve as a resource for research on the immune response to SARS-CoV-2. Subjects who had been exposed to COVID-19, were actively infected with it, or had recovered from it provided the deeply sampled blood TCRbeta repertoires that made up the dataset. HLA class I and class II types, where available, came from metadata supplied by the sample provider rather than from assay-based typing. The prospective study material was composed of cDNA or gDNA derived from T cells, B-cell-depleted T cells, or PBMCs. The full study reports these points: How much clinical and demographic metadata was included differed by source and by participant, and the metadata was provided uncurated.

CDR1 and CDR2, looked up from the germline V gene, are SGHDN and FVKESK. V is cut back by 5 bases and J by 5 bases, with 8 bases in the junction unmatched. The CDR3 covers 14 residues, taking in both the cysteine and the phenylalanine. The CDR3 DNA has 42 bases and is translated from base 1. The chain is encoded by TRBV14 joined to TRBJ2-7; TRBD2 fits 8 bases in the junction. Sample: peripheral blood. The sequence was obtained from a human donor in a cohort sampled during active COVID-19. The CDR3 corresponds to CASSYSGEVNEQYF. The sequenced DNA: TGTGCCAGCAGCTATAGCGGGGAGGTAAACGAGCAGTACTTC.